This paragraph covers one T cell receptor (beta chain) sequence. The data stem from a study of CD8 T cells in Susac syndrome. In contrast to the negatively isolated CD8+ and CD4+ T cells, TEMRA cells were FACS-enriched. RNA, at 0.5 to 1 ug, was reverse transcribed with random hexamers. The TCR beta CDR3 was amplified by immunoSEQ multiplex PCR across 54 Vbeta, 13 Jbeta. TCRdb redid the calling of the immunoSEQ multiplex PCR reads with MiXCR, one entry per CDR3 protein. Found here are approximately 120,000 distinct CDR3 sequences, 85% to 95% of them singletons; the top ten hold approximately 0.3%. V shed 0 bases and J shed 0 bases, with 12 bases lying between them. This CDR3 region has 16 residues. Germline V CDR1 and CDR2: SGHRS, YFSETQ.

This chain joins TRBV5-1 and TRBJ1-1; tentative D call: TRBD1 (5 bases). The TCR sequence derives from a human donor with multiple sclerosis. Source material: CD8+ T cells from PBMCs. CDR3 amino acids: CASSLVAGGLNTEAFF. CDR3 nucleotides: TGCGCCAGCAGCTTGGTCGCGGGGGGGTTGAACACTGAAGCTTTCTTT.